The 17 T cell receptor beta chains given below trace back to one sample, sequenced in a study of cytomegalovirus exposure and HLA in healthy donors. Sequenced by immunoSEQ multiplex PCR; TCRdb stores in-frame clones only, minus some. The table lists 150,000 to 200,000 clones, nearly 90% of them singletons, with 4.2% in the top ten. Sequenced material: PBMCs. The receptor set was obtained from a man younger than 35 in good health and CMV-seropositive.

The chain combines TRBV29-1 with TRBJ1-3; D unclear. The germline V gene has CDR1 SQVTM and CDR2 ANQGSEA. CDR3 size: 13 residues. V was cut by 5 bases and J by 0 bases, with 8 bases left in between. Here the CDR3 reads CSVPGHSGNTIYF. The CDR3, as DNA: TGCAGCGTTCCCGGTCACTCTGGAAACACCATATATTTT.

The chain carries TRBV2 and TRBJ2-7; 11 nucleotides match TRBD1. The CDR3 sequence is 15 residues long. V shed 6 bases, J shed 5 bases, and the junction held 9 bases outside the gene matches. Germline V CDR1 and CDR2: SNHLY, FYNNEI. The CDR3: CASRQRTGGEDEQYF. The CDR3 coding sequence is TGTGCCAGCAGACAAAGGACAGGGGGCGAGGACGAGCAGTACTTC.

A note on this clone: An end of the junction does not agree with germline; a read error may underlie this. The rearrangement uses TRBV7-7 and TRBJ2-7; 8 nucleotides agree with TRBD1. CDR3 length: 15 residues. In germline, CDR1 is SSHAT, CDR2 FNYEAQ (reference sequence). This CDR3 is CASSLGTGSSYEQYF. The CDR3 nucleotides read TGTGCTAGCAGCTTAGGGACAGGCAGCTCCTACGAGCAGTACTTC.

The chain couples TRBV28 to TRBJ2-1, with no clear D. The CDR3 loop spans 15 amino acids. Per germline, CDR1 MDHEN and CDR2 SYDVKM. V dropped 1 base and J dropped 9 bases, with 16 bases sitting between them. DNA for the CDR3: TGTGCCAGCAGTTTATATAGCCTCATAGCAACTGAGCAGTTCTTC. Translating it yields CASSLYSLIATEQFF.

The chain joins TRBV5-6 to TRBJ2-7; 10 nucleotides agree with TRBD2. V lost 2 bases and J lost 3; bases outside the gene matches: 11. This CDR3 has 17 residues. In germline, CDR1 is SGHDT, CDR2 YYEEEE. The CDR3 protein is CASSFFPFSSGSYEQYF. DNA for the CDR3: TGTGCCAGCAGCTTTTTTCCCTTTTCTAGCGGGAGCTACGAGCAGTACTTC.

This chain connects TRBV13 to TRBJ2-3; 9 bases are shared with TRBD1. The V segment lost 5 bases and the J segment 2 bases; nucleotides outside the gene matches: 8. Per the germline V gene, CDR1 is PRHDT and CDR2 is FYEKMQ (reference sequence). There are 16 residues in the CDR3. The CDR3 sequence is CASSPPGTGITDTQYF. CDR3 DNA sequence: TGTGCCAGCAGCCCCCCTGGGACAGGGATCACAGATACGCAGTATTTT.

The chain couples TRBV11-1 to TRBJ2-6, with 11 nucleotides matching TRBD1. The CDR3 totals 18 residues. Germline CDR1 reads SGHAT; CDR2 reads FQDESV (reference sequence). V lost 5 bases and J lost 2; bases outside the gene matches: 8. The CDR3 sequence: CASSPGGTGGTGANVLTF. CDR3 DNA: TGTGCCAGCAGCCCAGGTGGGACAGGGGGTACTGGGGCCAACGTCCTGACTTTC.

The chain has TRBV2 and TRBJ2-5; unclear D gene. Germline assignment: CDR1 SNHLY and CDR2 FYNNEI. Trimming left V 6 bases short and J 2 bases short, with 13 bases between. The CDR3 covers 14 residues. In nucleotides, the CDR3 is TGTGCCAGCAGCGCCGCCTGGCGGCAAGAGACCCAGTACTTC. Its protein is CASSAAWRQETQYF.

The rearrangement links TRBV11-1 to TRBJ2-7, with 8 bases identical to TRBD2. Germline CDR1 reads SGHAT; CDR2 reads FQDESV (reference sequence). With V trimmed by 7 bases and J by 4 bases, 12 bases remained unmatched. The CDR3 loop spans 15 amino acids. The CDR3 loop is CASTPPGGVVYEQYF. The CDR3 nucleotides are TGTGCCAGCACCCCCCCGGGAGGGGTGGTATACGAGCAGTACTTC.

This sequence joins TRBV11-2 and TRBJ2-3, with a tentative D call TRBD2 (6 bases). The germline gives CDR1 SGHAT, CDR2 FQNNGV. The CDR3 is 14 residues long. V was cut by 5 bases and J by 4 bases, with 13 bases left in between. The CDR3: CASSPRLDSDTQYF. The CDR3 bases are TGTGCCAGCAGCCCCCGACTAGACTCAGATACGCAGTATTTT.

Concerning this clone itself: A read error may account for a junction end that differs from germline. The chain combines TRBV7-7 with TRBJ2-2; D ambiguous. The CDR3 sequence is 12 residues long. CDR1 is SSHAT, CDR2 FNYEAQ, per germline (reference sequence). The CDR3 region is CASSPDTGELFF. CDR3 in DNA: TGTGCTAGCAGCCCCGACACCGGGGAGCTGTTTTTT.

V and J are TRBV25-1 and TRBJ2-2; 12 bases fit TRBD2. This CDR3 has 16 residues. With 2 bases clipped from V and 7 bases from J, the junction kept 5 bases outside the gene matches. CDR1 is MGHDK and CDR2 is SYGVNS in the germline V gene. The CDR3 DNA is TGTGCCAGCAGTGAACTAGCGGGAGGGCGAGGCGGGGAGCTGTTTTTT. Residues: CASSELAGGRGGELFF.

CDR3 sequence reads: CASRPTSGSAEQFF. CDR3 nucleotides: TGCGCCAGCCGACCGACTAGCGGGAGCGCTGAGCAGTTCTTC. V is TRBV5-1 and J is TRBJ2-1, with 12 bases that match TRBD2. J was trimmed by 9 bases and V by 7 bases; bases with no gene match: 8. Germline V gene data show CDR1 as SGHRS and CDR2 as YFSETQ. The CDR3 runs to 14 residues.

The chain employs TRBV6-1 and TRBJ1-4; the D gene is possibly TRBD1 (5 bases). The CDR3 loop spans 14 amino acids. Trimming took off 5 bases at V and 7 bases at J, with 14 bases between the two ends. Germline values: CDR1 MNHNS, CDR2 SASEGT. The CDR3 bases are TGTGCCAGCAGTAAGGGACTTCCGGCTGAAAAACTGTTTTTT. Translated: CASSKGLPAEKLFF.

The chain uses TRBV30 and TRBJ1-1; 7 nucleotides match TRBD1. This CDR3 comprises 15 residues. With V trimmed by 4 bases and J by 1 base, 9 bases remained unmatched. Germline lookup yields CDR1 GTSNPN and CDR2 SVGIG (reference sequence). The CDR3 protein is CAWKGQSLQNTEAFF. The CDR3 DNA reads TGTGCCTGGAAGGGACAGTCGCTCCAGAACACTGAAGCTTTCTTT.

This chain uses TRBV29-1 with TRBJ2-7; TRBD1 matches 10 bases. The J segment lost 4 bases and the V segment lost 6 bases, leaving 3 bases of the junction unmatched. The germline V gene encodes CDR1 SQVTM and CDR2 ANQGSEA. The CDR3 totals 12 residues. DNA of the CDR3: TGCAGCGTGCGGACAGGGGGGTACGAGCAGTACTTC. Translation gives CSVRTGGYEQYF.

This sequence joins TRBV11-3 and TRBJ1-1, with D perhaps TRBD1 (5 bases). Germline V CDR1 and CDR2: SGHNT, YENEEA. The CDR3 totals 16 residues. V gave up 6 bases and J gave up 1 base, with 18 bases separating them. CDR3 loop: CASSSHPRGENTEAFF. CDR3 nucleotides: TGTGCCAGCAGTTCTCACCCACGGGGGGAGAACACTGAAGCTTTCTTT.